The 13 T cell receptor beta chains below all came from one sample that was sequenced in a study of graft-versus-host responses after intestinal transplantation. The data were produced by immunoSEQ multiplex PCR, yet TCRdb's version contains in-frame clones alone and is incomplete. The table lists more than 45,000 clones, more than 75% of them singletons. Here the sequenced sample was PBMCs, taken approximately four months after intestinal transplantation. These receptors all come from a human patient who received an intestinal transplant, so some T cells may come from the graft donor.

The gene calls are TRBV2 and TRBJ2-7, with D perhaps matching TRBD2 (6 bases). The CDR3 is 13 amino acids. Trimming stripped 6 bases from V and 5 bases from J, with 14 bases between. Germline V gives CDR1 SNHLY, CDR2 FYNNEI. The CDR3 loop reads CASSVYSGDEQYF. The CDR3 DNA is TGTGCCAGCAGCGTGTATTCGGGGGACGAGCAGTACTTC.

This chain links TRBV27 with TRBJ2-2, with D hard to call. V lost 3 bases to trimming and J lost 4 bases, with 9 bases between them. Per germline, CDR1 MNHEY and CDR2 SMNVEV (reference sequence). CDR3 length: 14 amino acids. CDR3: CASSFGPFTGELFF. As DNA, the CDR3 is TGTGCCAGCAGTTTCGGGCCCTTCACCGGGGAGCTGTTTTTT.

The rearrangement uses TRBV6-6 and TRBJ1-5, with unresolved D. V was shortened by 4 bases and J by 9 bases, with 7 bases between the two germline ends. This CDR3 is built from 11 residues. The germline V gene has CDR1 MNHNY and CDR2 SVGAGI (reference sequence). The CDR3 nucleotides are TGTGCCAGCAGTTTTAGAGGGCCCCAGCATTTT. Translated: CASSFRGPQHF.

This chain joins TRBV27 and TRBJ1-1; 7 bases match TRBD1. With V trimmed by 6 bases and J by 8 bases, 12 bases remained unmatched. The CDR3 has 14 residues. Germline CDR1 MNHEY, CDR2 SMNVEV (reference sequence). CDR3 amino acids: CASSLWGQSHEAFF. For the CDR3, the DNA is TGTGCCAGCAGCCTCTGGGGACAGTCCCACGAAGCTTTCTTT.

This chain connects TRBV5-1 to TRBJ2-3, with D perhaps matching TRBD1 or TRBD2 (6 bases each). CDR3 length: 15 residues. Germline V gene sequence: CDR1 SGHRS, CDR2 YFSETQ. The V and J ends lost 0 bases and 0 bases respectively, with 8 bases between them. The CDR3 DNA follows: TGCGCCAGCAGCTTGGAAGGGGGGAGCACAGATACGCAGTATTTT. It yields the protein CASSLEGGSTDTQYF.

The chain joins TRBV6-5 to TRBJ2-7, with D unresolved. The CDR3 length is 13 residues. The germline V and J ends were trimmed by 6 bases and 7 bases, with 16 bases remaining between them. Germline CDR1 and CDR2: MNHEY and SVGAGI. The CDR3 DNA reads as TGTGCCAGCAGGTCCCCCATATCTAGGGAGCAGTACTTC. Residues: CASRSPISREQYF.

The genes are TRBV6-1 and TRBJ1-2; 7 nucleotides match TRBD1. J gave up 4 bases and V 0 bases, and 8 bases lay outside the gene matches. Germline lookup yields CDR1 MNHNS and CDR2 SASEGT. This CDR3 region has 16 residues. CDR3 region: CASSEAIGQDSYGYTF. The CDR3 bases are TGTGCCAGCAGTGAAGCCATAGGACAGGACTCCTATGGCTACACCTTC.

In this sample, this clone turned up once. This chain uses TRBV7-9 with TRBJ1-4; D uncertain. There are 16 residues in the CDR3. The V end lost 1 base, the J end lost 4 bases, and 13 bases lay between the germline ends. CDR1 is SEHNR and CDR2 is FQNEAQ in the germline V gene (reference sequence). The CDR3 region is CASSLDVGRVNEKLFF. In nucleotides, the CDR3 is TGTGCCAGCAGCTTAGATGTGGGCAGAGTTAATGAAAAACTGTTTTTT.

The chain uses TRBV29-1 and TRBJ2-3; D remains ambiguous. The V gene's germline CDR1 is SQVTM and CDR2 ANQGSEA. This CDR3 is 18 amino acids long. V was shortened by 2 bases and J by 1 base, with 22 bases between the two germline ends. The CDR3 bases are TGCAGCGTTGAACTAGGGCTAGAGGTTTCCCGGCGCACAGATACGCAGTATTTT. The encoded protein is CSVELGLEVSRRTDTQYF.

V usage is TRBV2 and J usage is TRBJ1-2, with a tentative D call TRBD1 (6 bases). Per germline, CDR1 SNHLY and CDR2 FYNNEI. The CDR3 runs 13 residues. The CDR3 here is CGSPRGPNYGYTF. The CDR3 DNA sequence: TGTGGCAGTCCCCGGGGGCCCAACTATGGCTACACCTTC.

The rearrangement links TRBV4-1 to TRBJ2-3; D gene unclear. The germline V gene has CDR1 MGHRA and CDR2 YSYEKL. V was cut by 0 bases and J by 4 bases, with 8 bases left in between. The length of the CDR3 is 14 residues. CDR3 amino acids: CASSQEPGADTQYF. In DNA, the CDR3 is TGCGCCAGCAGCCAAGAGCCGGGTGCAGATACGCAGTATTTT.

The CDR3 sequence: CASSLEQSLNQPQHF. The CDR3 region has the DNA TGTGCCAGCAGCTTGGAGCAGAGCCTTAATCAGCCCCAGCATTTT. The chain has TRBV7-2 and TRBJ1-5; D not certain. Looked up from germline, CDR1 is SGHTA and CDR2 is FQGNSA. V dropped 3 bases and J dropped 4 bases, with 13 bases sitting between them. The CDR3 sequence is 15 residues long.

This clone was counted only a few times. V gene TRBV5-6 combines with J gene TRBJ1-2, with D possibly being TRBD1 (6 bases). The CDR3 contains 15 residues. Between the trimmed V and J ends, which lost 2 bases and 3 bases, there was a span of 14 bases. Germline CDR1 is SGHDT and CDR2 is YYEEEE. Here the CDR3 DNA reads TGTGCCAGCAGCTTCTTGTACAGGGTGGACTATGGCTACACCTTC. Its translation: CASSFLYRVDYGYTF.